The 2 T cell receptor beta chains in this list originate from one sample, sequenced in a study of vaccination effects on CD4 cells after COVID-19. Subsequent to 10 days of culture, CD4+ T cells were isolated. Subjects were given two BNT162b2 or mRNA-1273 vaccine doses. These receptors have no identified antigens. Sequencing was performed with immunoSEQ multiplex PCR; in TCRdb, only in-frame clones are kept and a portion is missing. The table has 7,500 to 10,000 clones, around 74% seen once. The specimen was CD4+ T cells from PBMCs cultured without peptide, collected after COVID-19 vaccination. These receptors were collected from a human donor who received a COVID-19 vaccine.

V and J are TRBV30 and TRBJ2-4, with D perhaps matching TRBD2 (5 bases). The CDR3 sequence is 13 residues long. Germline CDR1 and CDR2: GTSNPN and SVGIG (reference sequence). V lost 3 bases to trimming and J lost 0 bases, with 6 bases between them. The CDR3, as DNA: TGTGCCTGGAGCGGGGTAGCCAAAAACATTCAGTACTTC. Translation: CAWSGVAKNIQYF.

The rearrangement joins TRBV29-1 to TRBJ1-2; 11 bases map to TRBD1. Germline CDR1 and CDR2: SQVTM and ANQGSEA. The ends lost 6 bases at V and 6 bases at J; junction bases unmatched: 9. CDR3 length equals 14 residues. The CDR3 DNA sequence: TGCAGCGTGGCGAATGTGGGACAGGGGGATGGCTACACCTTC. This codes for CSVANVGQGDGYTF.